This is a list of T cell receptor beta chains from one sample in a study of blood T cell repertoires in COVID-19. Method: immunoSEQ multiplex PCR; TCRdb's copy keeps in-frame clones and lacks some. The sample consists of about 200,000 clones, approximately 87% of them appearing once. The specimen sequenced was peripheral blood. These receptor sequences come from a man aged 60-69 years who had recovered from COVID-19. Each CDR3 is given with its conserved first and last residue. Each record gives: clone size, CDR3 length, V gene, D gene, J gene, CDR3 DNA, CDR3 protein. A D gene is named only where the DNA matches it firmly. Clone size is shown for a subset of rows, as once, few, many or a class of expanded clone.

clone size: NA
CDR3 length: 14
V gene: TRBV18
D gene: NA
J gene: TRBJ1-1
CDR3 DNA: TGTGCCAGCTCACCATTGGACAGGAACACTGAAGCTTTCTTT
CDR3 protein: CASSPLDRNTEAFF

clone size: NA
CDR3 length: 14
V gene: TRBV5-1
D gene: NA
J gene: TRBJ1-2
CDR3 DNA: TGCGCCAGCAGCTTGGGGTACACTAACTATGGCTACACCTTC
CDR3 protein: CASSLGYTNYGYTF

clone size: NA
CDR3 length: 15
V gene: TRBV5-1
D gene: TRBD1
J gene: TRBJ2-1
CDR3 DNA: TGCGCCAGCAGCCAGGGACAGGGGGCCTACAATGAGCAGTTCTTC
CDR3 protein: CASSQGQGAYNEQFF

clone size: NA
CDR3 length: 15
V gene: TRBV30
D gene: NA
J gene: TRBJ1-1
CDR3 DNA: TGTGCCTGGAGTCCATCCGGGACACTGAACACTGAAGCTTTCTTT
CDR3 protein: CAWSPSGTLNTEAFF

clone size: NA
CDR3 length: 15
V gene: TRBV6-5
D gene: TRBD1
J gene: TRBJ2-5
CDR3 DNA: TGTGCCAGCAAAATACCGACAGGGGGCCAAGAGACCCAGTACTTC
CDR3 protein: CASKIPTGGQETQYF

clone size: few
CDR3 length: 13
V gene: TRBV27
D gene: NA
J gene: TRBJ1-3
CDR3 DNA: TGTGCCAGCAGTTACATGGCAGGAAACACCATATATTTT
CDR3 protein: CASSYMAGNTIYF

clone size: NA
CDR3 length: 12
V gene: TRBV7-3
D gene: NA
J gene: TRBJ2-1
CDR3 DNA: TGTGCCAGCAGCCCCCCATCCAATGAGCAGTTCTTC
CDR3 protein: CASSPPSNEQFF

clone size: NA
CDR3 length: 15
V gene: TRBV7-3
D gene: TRBD1
J gene: TRBJ2-4
CDR3 DNA: TGTGCCAGCAGACGGGACAGGGGGTCCAAAAACATTCAGTACTTC
CDR3 protein: CASRRDRGSKNIQYF

clone size: NA
CDR3 length: 15
V gene: TRBV19
D gene: TRBD1
J gene: TRBJ1-4
CDR3 DNA: TGTGCCAGTAGTACCGGACAGGGAGGGCACGAAAAACTGTTTTTT
CDR3 protein: CASSTGQGGHEKLFF

clone size: NA
CDR3 length: 14
V gene: TRBV5-1
D gene: NA
J gene: TRBJ2-7
CDR3 DNA: TGCGCCAGCAGCTTGGATCCAGGGGGGTACGAGCAGTACTTC
CDR3 protein: CASSLDPGGYEQYF